The T cell receptor (beta chain) under discussion was sequenced for a study of identical twins. Whole-study findings and limits: These conclusions were based on statistical analysis (cross-sectional, not following the same donors). Twin-shared out-of-frame alpha sequences were enriched for low generation probability. Within cord blood, abundant beta clonotypes carried fewer insertions, but memory repertoires showed no such trend. Invariant populations such as MAIT and iNKT cells could partly muddle zero-insertion analyses.

This clonotype was found a few times. The antigen is undetermined. TCRdb reprocessed the 5' RACE reads via MiXCR and lists one record per CDR3 protein. The sample lists about 690,000 distinct CDR3 sequences; around 6.1% were seen once. Sequencing was done on a sample of naive T cells sorted from blood. The origin of this receptor is a man aged 18 to 35 in good health.

The CDR3 region is CASTQGGTEAFF. DNA of the CDR3: TGTGCCAGCACCCAGGGGGGCACTGAAGCTTTCTTT. The rearrangement uses TRBV7-9 and TRBJ1-1; 7 nucleotides match TRBD1. The CDR3 is 12 amino acids. Trimming took 7 bases from V and 4 from J; bases not matched to a gene: 3. In germline, CDR1 is SEHNR, CDR2 FQNEAQ (reference sequence).